The source of this T cell receptor beta chain is a study of cytomegalovirus exposure and HLA in healthy donors. Data came from immunoSEQ multiplex PCR; TCRdb stores just in-frame clones and leaves some out. This sample has about 130,000 clones; just under 95% occur once, and the top ten carry approximately 1.2%. General study points: The study recorded 150 to 200 TCR beta chains that were cytomegalovirus-associated. In vitro data verified a few CMV-associated chains as specific for CMV antigens.

This clone came up once. Antigen specificity is unknown. The V gene end was trimmed by 2 bases and the J gene end by 7 bases; junction bases not matched to a gene: 6. Germline V gives CDR1 SGHRS, CDR2 YFSETQ. CDR3 length: 14 residues. Sequenced input: PBMCs. This TCR was recovered from a woman younger than 35 in good health and CMV-seronegative. The rearrangement links TRBV5-1 to TRBJ2-1, with TRBD2 matching over 7 bases. The CDR3 protein is CASSFGGSTNEQFF. CDR3 DNA: TGCGCCAGCAGCTTTGGCGGGAGTACAAATGAGCAGTTCTTC.